Following are 15 T cell receptor beta chains from one sample sequenced in a study of blood T cells in healthy people across ages. Primers used in a second PCR of roughly 7 to 12 cycles were a sample-barcoded 5' primer and a J-beta primer mix. TCRdb passed the 5' RACE reads through MiXCR, listing each CDR3 protein once. The repertoire holds under 950,000 distinct CDR3 sequences, with 20% to 25% as singletons. The sample taken for sequencing was blood. The receptors here all came from an older man in good health.

V and J are TRBV28 and TRBJ2-7, with TRBD2 matching 11 bases. This CDR3 is built from 15 residues. Losses at the gene ends were 2 bases for V and 0 bases for J; bases not matched to a gene: 0. The V gene's germline CDR1 is MDHEN and CDR2 SYDVKM. The CDR3 DNA sequence: TGTGCCAGCAGTTTAACTAGCGGGGGCTCCTACGAGCAGTACTTC. Translated, it gives CASSLTSGGSYEQYF.

This clonotype was counted only a few times. CDR3 DNA sequence: TGCAGTGCTCCCGGGCAGGGAGGGGGAGGTCAGCCCCAGCATTTT. Translated, it gives CSAPGQGGGGQPQHF. The rearrangement joins TRBV20-1 to TRBJ1-5; D is perhaps TRBD1 (6 bases). This CDR3 spans 15 amino acids. The V end lost 5 bases, the J end lost 6 bases, and 20 bases lay between the germline ends. Germline CDR1 is DFQATT and CDR2 is SNEGSKA (reference sequence).

This clonotype appeared a few times. The chain has TRBV20-1 and TRBJ1-4; no reliable D call. The ends were cut back, 2 bases at V and 3 bases at J, with 13 bases in the middle. Germline V gene sequence: CDR1 DFQATT, CDR2 SNEGSKA (reference sequence). The CDR3 sequence is 15 residues long. CDR3 sequence (DNA): TGCAGTGCTAGACCCCCGGCGCGGTCTAATGAAAAACTGTTTTTT. This encodes CSARPPARSNEKLFF.

V usage is TRBV7-2 and J usage is TRBJ2-3; tentatively, D is TRBD1 (6 bases). V was cut by 7 bases and J by 4 bases, with 15 bases left in between. The CDR3 is 14 amino acids. Germline values: CDR1 SGHTA, CDR2 FQGNSA. The CDR3 bases are TGTGCCAGCATGGGACATTTAAGTTCAGATACGCAGTATTTT. Translation: CASMGHLSSDTQYF.

This clonotype showed up just a few times. The chain carries TRBV15 and TRBJ2-1; TRBD2 agrees at 7 bases. V shed 5 bases and J 3 bases; nucleotides not matched to a gene: 4. This CDR3 has 14 amino acids. CDR1 LNHNV and CDR2 YYDKDF come from the germline V gene (reference sequence). The DNA for the CDR3 is TGTGCCACCAGCCCCGGGACTATCTACAATGAGCAGTTCTTC. This encodes CATSPGTIYNEQFF.

The genes are TRBV11-2 and TRBJ2-5; D call uncertain. The J call may be mistaken, given a closer DNA end match to TRBJ2-1. Germline CDR1 SGHAT, CDR2 FQNNGV. This CDR3 comprises 13 residues. The CDR3 region is CASTLDGYNEQFF. The CDR3 DNA follows: TGTGCCAGCACACTGGACGGATACAATGAGCAGTTCTTC.

This clonotype has a count of ten or more. The V gene is TRBV12-3 or TRBV12-4, the J gene TRBJ1-2; D is undetermined. CDR3 size: 16 residues. The V gene lost 7 bases and the J gene lost 7 bases, with 25 bases spanning the gap. The CDR3 sequence is CASTLSGRARGIGYTF. The CDR3 DNA reads as TGTGCCAGCACCCTGAGCGGTCGGGCCCGAGGGATTGGCTACACCTTC.

This sequence joins TRBV12-3 or TRBV12-4 and TRBJ2-2; D may be TRBD1 (5 bases). V was clipped by 11 bases and J by 0 bases, with 13 bases between them. This CDR3 region has 14 residues. CDR3 in amino acids: CACKDIANTGELFF. Written as DNA, the CDR3 is TGTGCCTGCAAGGACATTGCGAACACCGGGGAGCTGTTTTTT.

This clonotype turned up a few times. This CDR3 is CASSSGWGTEAFF. CDR3 in DNA: TGTGCCAGCAGCTCAGGGTGGGGCACTGAAGCTTTCTTT. The rearrangement joins TRBV28 to TRBJ1-1; a weak D match, TRBD1 (5 bases). The CDR3 totals 13 residues. CDR1 is MDHEN and CDR2 is SYDVKM in the germline V gene. V lost 6 bases, J lost 4 bases, and 12 bases lay in between.

This clonotype occurred once. This chain links TRBV28 with TRBJ2-7; D not certain. The CDR3 covers 13 residues. Trimming cost V 6 bases and J 0 bases, with 9 bases left between them. Germline V CDR1 and CDR2: MDHEN, SYDVKM. CDR3 sequence: CASRDAHSYEQYF. As DNA, the CDR3 is TGTGCCAGCAGGGACGCACACTCCTACGAGCAGTACTTC.

This clonotype showed up many times. V gene TRBV11-3 combines with J gene TRBJ2-2; D is possibly TRBD1 or TRBD2 (6 bases each). The germline V gene encodes CDR1 SGHNT and CDR2 YENEEA. The CDR3 covers 20 residues. Trimming shortened V by 3 bases and J by 1 base, and 24 bases separated the two germline ends. The CDR3 spells CASSFAFDPGAPKNTGELFF. As DNA, the CDR3 is TGTGCCAGCAGCTTTGCGTTCGACCCGGGGGCTCCTAAGAACACCGGGGAGCTGTTTTTT.

This clonotype turned up a few times. This rearrangement joins TRBV3-1 to TRBJ1-3; D is possibly TRBD1 (6 bases). Trimming removed 5 bases at V and 2 bases at J, with 13 bases between. This CDR3 has 15 amino acids. Germline CDR1 LGHDT, CDR2 YNNKEL (reference sequence). CDR3 sequence (DNA): TGTGCCAGCAGCTTCCTACAGGGTACTGGAAACACCATATATTTT. This gives the protein CASSFLQGTGNTIYF.

The rearrangement joins TRBV6-5 to TRBJ1-4; 7 bases line up with TRBD1. Germline assignment: CDR1 MNHEY and CDR2 SVGAGI. The CDR3 has 17 residues. The ends lost 5 bases at V and 1 base at J; junction bases unmatched: 10. DNA for the CDR3: TGTGCCAGCAGTCGGAGACAGGGTTGGAAAACTAATGAAAAACTGTTTTTT. As protein: CASSRRQGWKTNEKLFF.

This clonotype appeared a few times. The J gene is TRBJ2-5, the V gene TRBV7-8; D call uncertain. The assigned J gene may be wrong: the sequence end matches TRBJ2-7 better. The CDR3 spans 16 residues. Germline values: CDR1 SGHVS, CDR2 FQNEAQ. The CDR3 loop reads CASSLGRAPYPYEQYF. The CDR3 DNA follows: TGTGCCAGCAGCTTAGGTCGGGCCCCCTATCCCTACGAGCAGTACTTC.

The chain recombines TRBV20-1 with TRBJ2-5; no clear D gene. Matching the DNA end better, TRBJ2-7 makes the J call doubtful. CDR3 length equals 18 residues. Germline V gene sequence: CDR1 DFQATT, CDR2 SNEGSKA (reference sequence). DNA for the CDR3: TGCAGTGCTAGGTGGTATGGCAAGGGCACGGTGGGATCCTACGAGCAGTACTTC. Translating it yields CSARWYGKGTVGSYEQYF.